The 15 T cell receptor beta chains below come from one sample, sequenced in a study of technical replicates of blood from several donors. Some clones are missing from TCRdb's copy, which holds only in-frame ones; the method was immunoSEQ multiplex PCR. The sample gives roughly 70,000 clones, 80% to 95% of which show up once; approximately 4.8% is in the top ten. Specimen: PBMCs. The receptor source for this set is a human donor in good health. Some clones in this sample may be carry-over from other donors' samples.

V and J are TRBV9 and TRBJ2-3; tentative D call: TRBD2 (6 bases). The CDR3 contains 15 residues. Between the trimmed V and J ends, which lost 0 bases and 0 bases, there was a span of 8 bases. Per the germline V gene, CDR1 is SGDLS and CDR2 is YYNGEE. CDR3 nucleotide sequence: TGTGCCAGCAGCGTAGGACTAGGGAGCACAGATACGCAGTATTTT. It yields the protein CASSVGLGSTDTQYF. Full variable domain (missing parts from reference TRBV9 and TRBJ2-3): DSGVTQTPKHLITATGQRVTLRCSPRSGDLSVYWYQQSLDQGLQFLIQYYNGEERAKGNILERFSAQQFPDLHSELNLSSLELGDSALYFCASSVGLGSTDTQYFGPGTRLTVL.

CDR3 bases: TGTGCCAGCAGCTTCCACAGGGGGAGGCCCTACGAGCAGTACTTC. Its protein product is CASSFHRGRPYEQYF. This chain connects TRBV7-2 to TRBJ2-7; the match to TRBD1 covers 8 bases. This CDR3 contains 15 residues. V trimming: 3 bases; J trimming: 2 bases; junction bases outside the gene matches: 6. Germline-derived CDR1 and CDR2 are SGHTA and FQGNSA. The full variable domain, completed using reference TRBV7-2 and TRBJ2-7, is GAGVSQSPSNKVTEKGKDVELRCDPISGHTALYWYRQSLGQGLEFLIYFQGNSAPDKSGLPSDRFSAERTGGSVSTLTIQRTQQEDSAVYLCASSFHRGRPYEQYFGPGTRLTVT.

Only one count was recorded for this clone. The CDR3 sequence is CASKLVLNRGDGYTF. Written as DNA, the CDR3 is TGCGCCAGCAAACTTGTTTTGAATAGAGGAGATGGCTACACCTTC. V gene TRBV5-1 combines with J gene TRBJ1-2; D unresolved. Trimming stripped 6 bases from V and 6 bases from J, with 21 bases between. The CDR3 sequence is 15 residues long. Germline V gene lookup returns CDR1 SGHRS and CDR2 YFSETQ.

The rearrangement uses TRBV19 and TRBJ2-5, with 8 bases aligning to TRBD1. The CDR3 contains 15 residues. J lost 0 bases, V lost 2 bases, and 2 bases had no gene match. Per the germline V gene, CDR1 is LNHDA and CDR2 is SQIVND (reference sequence). The CDR3 spells CASSITGGYQETQYF. In nucleotides, the CDR3 is TGTGCCAGTAGTATAACAGGGGGGTACCAAGAGACCCAGTACTTC.

The count of this clone is one. The V call is TRBV18, the J call TRBJ2-4; D uncertain. V lost 0 bases and J lost 2, with 8 bases in between. The germline V gene has CDR1 KGHSH and CDR2 LQKENI. This CDR3 spans 15 amino acids. The CDR3 nucleotides are TGTGCCAGCTCACCACCGAGTTTCACCAAAAACATTCAGTACTTC. Its protein is CASSPPSFTKNIQYF.

This chain connects TRBV2 to TRBJ2-4, with 8 bases aligning to TRBD1. The CDR3 spans 14 residues. Germline assignment: CDR1 SNHLY and CDR2 FYNNEI. Trimming at V came to 7 bases and at J to 6 bases, leaving 8 bases not matched to a gene. The CDR3 loop is CASTGRQGPNIQYF. As DNA, the CDR3 is TGTGCCAGCACGGGAAGACAGGGGCCAAACATTCAGTACTTC.

The chain couples TRBV29-1 to TRBJ2-2; tentatively, D is TRBD2 (5 bases). The V end lost 5 bases, the J end lost 3 bases, and 16 bases lay between the germline ends. Germline V gene data show CDR1 as SQVTM and CDR2 as ANQGSEA. The CDR3 loop spans 15 amino acids. CDR3 DNA sequence: TGCAGCGTTTCCCGAGGAGGTAGGGACACCGGGGAGCTGTTTTTT. Translation gives CSVSRGGRDTGELFF.

The rearrangement uses TRBV6-5 and TRBJ1-3; D gene ambiguous. Germline CDR1 reads MNHEY; CDR2 reads SVGAGI. The CDR3 is 14 residues long. V was clipped by 7 bases and J by 1 base, with 11 bases between them. CDR3 nucleotide sequence: TGTGCCAGCAAGCCGGAGTTGTCTGGAAACACCATATATTTT. It translates to CASKPELSGNTIYF.

The chain joins TRBV7-6 to TRBJ2-1; TRBD2 aligns across 7 bases. The CDR3 length is 16 residues. CDR1 is SGHVS, CDR2 FNYEAQ, per germline. Trimming cost V 5 bases and J 5 bases; bases outside gene matches: 12. CDR3 nucleotide sequence: TGTGCCAGCAGCCGTCAGAGAGGGAGGGAAAACAATGAGCAGTTCTTC. Translated: CASSRQRGRENNEQFF.

The chain carries TRBV7-3 and TRBJ2-2, with a tentative D call TRBD2 (7 bases). Trimming pared 5 bases from V and 5 bases from J, leaving 21 bases between. Germline assignment: CDR1 SGHTA and CDR2 FQGTGA. There are 17 residues in the CDR3. The DNA for the CDR3 is TGTGCCAGCAGCCCCCATAACCCGAGGGGGGGGACCGGGGAGCTGTTTTTT. Encoded protein: CASSPHNPRGGTGELFF.

This clone appeared a single time. This chain connects TRBV4-3 to TRBJ2-3, with D tentatively TRBD2 (5 bases). The length of the CDR3 is 16 residues. Trimming cost V 0 bases and J 4 bases, with 14 bases left between them. The V gene's germline CDR1 is LGHNA and CDR2 YSLEER. In nucleotides, the CDR3 is TGCGCCAGCAGCCAAGATCGGGGTATGAGGTCAGATACGCAGTATTTT. Residues: CASSQDRGMRSDTQYF.

The V gene is TRBV7-9, the J gene TRBJ2-4, with D possibly being TRBD1 (6 bases). The V gene's germline CDR1 is SEHNR and CDR2 FQNEAQ (reference sequence). This CDR3 comprises 15 residues. With 0 bases removed from V and 8 bases from J, the gap between germline ends came to 14 bases. The CDR3 loop reads CASSLAGQGIDIQYF. The CDR3 bases are TGTGCCAGCAGCTTAGCAGGGCAGGGGATAGACATTCAGTACTTC.

CDR3 DNA: TGTGCCAGCAGTGTCAACGAGCAGTACTTC. Residues: CASSVNEQYF. This rearrangement joins TRBV2 to TRBJ2-7, with no clear D. This CDR3 spans 10 amino acids. CDR1 is SNHLY, CDR2 FYNNEI, per germline. Trimming removed 4 bases from V and 5 bases from J, with 3 bases in between.

The chain recombines TRBV6-5 with TRBJ2-2; D is unresolved. In germline, CDR1 is MNHEY, CDR2 SVGAGI. CDR3 length: 14 residues. Trimming shortened V by 4 bases and J by 4 bases, and 10 bases separated the two germline ends. The CDR3 sequence is CASSWALSTGELFF. In DNA form, the CDR3 reads TGTGCCAGCAGTTGGGCACTTAGCACCGGGGAGCTGTTTTTT.

This chain links TRBV4-3 with TRBJ1-1, with 7 bases identical to TRBD1. The CDR3 sequence is 15 residues long. The germline CDR1 and CDR2 sequences are LGHNA and YSLEER. The junction had 7 bases not matched to a gene; V was cut back by 2 bases and J by 4 bases. The CDR3 here is CASSQSRDSLTEAFF. The DNA of the CDR3 is TGCGCCAGCAGCCAATCCCGGGACAGTCTCACTGAAGCTTTCTTT.